The clone carrying this T cell receptor beta chain was seen a few times. The antigen remains unidentified. These data originate in a study of identical twins. Findings and limits, study-wide: Out-of-frame alpha sequences shared between twins exhibited an excess of low generation probability. The abundant beta clonotypes from cord blood had fewer insertions, and memory repertoires had none of this.

cDNA carried unique molecular identifiers, and a universal primer site was added by template switching. TCRdb recomputed calls from the 5' RACE reads with MiXCR, one row per CDR3 protein. The sample includes 1.5 million to 2 million distinct CDR3 sequences, around 33% of them seen just once. Material: cord blood. This TCR was sampled from a newborn girl in good health.

As DNA, the CDR3 is TGTGCCAGCAGCTTAGTCCCTCATCAGCCCCAGCATTTT. It yields the protein CASSLVPHQPQHF. This chain joins TRBV7-8 and TRBJ1-5, with no clear D. The CDR3 runs to 13 residues. The V end was cut by 1 base, the J end by 5 bases, with 6 bases between. The germline gives CDR1 SGHVS, CDR2 FQNEAQ.